This T cell receptor beta chain was profiled in a study of metastatic and nonmetastatic thyroid tumors. TCRdb recomputed clones from the PCR reads via MiXCR. The data show roughly 71,000 clones, 18% seen once. Worth noting for this clone: At one of its ends the junction is not consistent with the germline gene, which may arise from a read error.

All patients were treatment-naive before thyroid surgery. Sequenced input: blood. This TCR was sampled from a female donor with papillary thyroid cancer or a benign thyroid nodule (not recorded which). Some clones in this sample may be carry-over from other donors' samples.

The CDR3 sequence is CVSSYGTGGQPQHF. CDR3 nucleotides: TGTGTCAGCAGTTACGGGACAGGGGGCCAGCCCCAGCATTTT. The chain couples TRBV6-2 or TRBV6-3 to TRBJ1-5; 12 nucleotides match TRBD1. This CDR3 comprises 14 residues. Germline CDR1 and CDR2: MNHEY and SVGEGT.